This T cell receptor (beta chain) was captured by sequencing in a study of shared clonotypes between healthy human individuals. Study findings and constraints: Clonotypes that were shared across a handful of donors made up approximately 5% of naive CD4 clonotypes. Larger richness was generally estimated for naive than memory subsets.

Profiled with immunoSEQ multiplex PCR; TCRdb holds only in-frame clones, not every one. This table holds roughly 2.4 million clones, approximately 96% found once. CDR1 SEHNR and CDR2 FQNEAQ come from the germline V gene (reference sequence). The CDR3 is made up of 15 amino acids. V lost 1 base, J lost 7 bases, and 8 bases stayed unmatched. Of note for this clone: The antigen remains undetermined.

This TCR derives from a man between 18 and 35 years old in good health. The genes are TRBV7-9 and TRBJ2-7; 9 bases align to TRBD1. The material sequenced was naive CD4+ T cells sorted from blood. The sample's subset: CD45RA+ positively selected. In DNA form, the CDR3 reads TGTGCCAGCAGCTTAGAAGGGACAGGGTCGCGGGAGCAGTACTTC. Its translation: CASSLEGTGSREQYF.